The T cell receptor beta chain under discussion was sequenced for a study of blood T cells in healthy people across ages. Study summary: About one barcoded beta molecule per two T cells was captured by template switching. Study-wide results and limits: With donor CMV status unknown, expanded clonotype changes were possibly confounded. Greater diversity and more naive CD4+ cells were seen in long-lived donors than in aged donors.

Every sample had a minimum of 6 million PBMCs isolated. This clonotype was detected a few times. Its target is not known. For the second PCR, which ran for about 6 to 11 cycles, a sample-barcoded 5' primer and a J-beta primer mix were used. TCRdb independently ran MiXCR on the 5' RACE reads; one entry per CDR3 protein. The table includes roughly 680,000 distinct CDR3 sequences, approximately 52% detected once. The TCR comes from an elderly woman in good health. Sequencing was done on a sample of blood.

The DNA for the CDR3 is TGTGCCAGCAGCCGCGACCAACTTTATGGCTACACCTTC. Translation: CASSRDQLYGYTF. This chain connects TRBV28 to TRBJ1-2; D gene ambiguous. Trimming stripped 6 bases from V and 5 bases from J, with 13 bases between. This CDR3 comprises 13 residues. CDR1 is MDHEN and CDR2 is SYDVKM in the germline V gene.